This section outlines one TCR beta chain sequence together with its context. Germline assignment: CDR1 LGHDT and CDR2 YNNKEL (reference sequence). Trimming removed 4 bases from V and 1 base from J, with 14 bases in between. CDR3 size: 16 residues. The sample's time point: pre-sensitization, week 0. Treatment indicated: therapeutic diphenylcyclopropenone sensitization with weekly scalp DPC. From whole blood left unfractionated, total RNA was extracted. This sample is drawn from a study of human T cells and chemical hapten exposure. As handled by the study authors: Samples contained a median of approximately 100,000 TCRs, with a range of about 23,224 to 750,000. MiXCR, applied by TCRdb to the RACE reads, yields one record per CDR3 protein. V and J calls and clone size were set by TCRdb, not the authors. Of approximately 320,000 distinct CDR3 sequences listed, over 5% are singletons.

J is TRBJ2-4 and V is TRBV3-1; D is undetermined. This TCR came from a woman aged 18-35 years with alopecia areata. Some clones in this sample may be carry-over from other donors' samples. Here the sequenced sample was whole blood, taken in connection with sensitization to the hapten diphenylcyclopropenone (DPC). The CDR3 protein is CASSPDGPWAKNIQYF. CDR3 nucleotide sequence: TGTGCCAGCAGCCCCGACGGGCCTTGGGCCAAAAACATTCAGTACTTC.